Below, 30 T cell receptor beta chains from the same sample are listed, as sequenced in a study of cytomegalovirus exposure and HLA in healthy donors. Both 60 Vbeta primers and 13 Jbeta primers went into the PCR. Repertoires were generated with immunoSEQ multiplex PCR, while TCRdb's copy carries only in-frame clones and drops some. This sample yields around 140,000 clones, of which approximately 80% are seen a single time; 1.8% belongs to the top ten. The specimen was PBMCs. The receptors originated from a female donor in good health and CMV-seropositive.

The V gene is TRBV28, the J gene TRBJ2-1, with 9 bases matching TRBD1. CDR1 is MDHEN and CDR2 is SYDVKM in the germline V gene. V was clipped by 6 bases and J by 8 bases; unmatched bases: 14. The CDR3 contains 16 residues. This chain's CDR3 is CASRGATGQGSDEQFF. The CDR3 nucleotides are TGTGCCAGCAGGGGGGCCACGGGACAGGGTTCCGATGAGCAGTTCTTC.

V gene TRBV7-2 combines with J gene TRBJ2-3, with TRBD2 matching over 9 bases. V dropped 5 bases and J dropped 2; count of bases not matched to a gene: 8. Germline lookup yields CDR1 SGHTA and CDR2 FQGNSA. The CDR3 length is 16 residues. CDR3 amino acids: CASSLDSGGLTDTQYF. The CDR3, as DNA: TGTGCCAGCAGCCTGGATAGCGGGGGACTCACAGATACGCAGTATTTT.

This clone was counted once. The gene calls are TRBV29-1 and TRBJ2-3, with TRBD1 matching 8 bases. V gave up 6 bases and J gave up 0 bases; unmatched junction bases: 5. In germline, CDR1 is SQVTM, CDR2 ANQGSEA. This CDR3 spans 14 amino acids. Here the CDR3 DNA reads TGCAGCGTGGGGGACAGGCCTAGCACAGATACGCAGTATTTT. Protein: CSVGDRPSTDTQYF.

The chain couples TRBV7-9 to TRBJ1-4; 9 nucleotides match TRBD1. This CDR3 is 15 amino acids long. Trimming cost V 3 bases and J 4 bases; bases outside gene matches: 3. CDR1 and CDR2 from the germline V gene are SEHNR and FQNEAQ (reference sequence). The CDR3 DNA sequence: TGTGCCAGCAGCTTGGGACAGGGCCTTAATGAAAAACTGTTTTTT. Protein product: CASSLGQGLNEKLFF.

The chain uses TRBV6-1 and TRBJ2-7, with D perhaps matching TRBD2 (7 bases). V was cut by 6 bases and J by 2 bases, with 11 bases left in between. The CDR3 totals 13 residues. The germline V gene encodes CDR1 MNHNS and CDR2 SASEGT. The CDR3 loop is CASSRGAAYEQYF. DNA of the CDR3: TGTGCCAGCAGCCGGGGGGCCGCCTACGAGCAGTACTTC.

This rearrangement joins TRBV7-9 to TRBJ1-1; TRBD1 aligns across 9 bases. V dropped 2 bases and J dropped 5; count of bases not matched to a gene: 6. The germline V gene has CDR1 SEHNR and CDR2 FQNEAQ (reference sequence). CDR3 length equals 15 residues. The CDR3 DNA reads TGTGCCAGCAGCTTAAGGACAGGGGATGTGACTGAAGCTTTCTTT. It specifies CASSLRTGDVTEAFF. Filled out from reference TRBV7-9 and TRBJ1-1, the complete variable domain reads DTGVSQNPRHKITKRGQNVTFRCDPISEHNRLYWYRQTLGQGPEFLTYFQNEAQLEKSRLLSDRFSAERPKGSFSTLEIQRTEQGDSAMYLCASSLRTGDVTEAFFGQGTRLTVV.

The J gene is TRBJ2-5, the V gene TRBV4-1; maybe TRBD1 (5 bases). The CDR3 contains 15 residues. Germline CDR1 and CDR2: MGHRA and YSYEKL. Trimming cost V 3 bases and J 1 base, with 12 bases left between them. CDR3 bases: TGCGCCAGCAGCCAGGCAGGACACATCCAAGAGACCCAGTACTTC. This translates into CASSQAGHIQETQYF.

The J gene is TRBJ1-4, the V gene TRBV5-6; 7 positions match TRBD1. Looked up from germline, CDR1 is SGHDT and CDR2 is YYEEEE. The CDR3 contains 16 residues. V lost 3 bases to trimming and J lost 5 bases; unmatched junction nucleotides: 10. The CDR3 reads CASSYEPGQLNEKLFF. The DNA of the CDR3 is TGTGCCAGCAGCTATGAGCCGGGACAGTTAAATGAAAAACTGTTTTTT.

This clone has just one count. This sequence joins TRBV6-6 and TRBJ2-5, with 7 positions matching TRBD2. The CDR3 is made up of 15 amino acids. V was pared by 5 bases and J by 5 bases, with 11 bases of the junction left unmatched. Germline CDR1 reads MNHNY; CDR2 reads SVGAGI (reference sequence). The DNA of the CDR3 is TGTGCCAGCAGTAACGGACTAGGAAGCGGGGAGACCCAGTACTTC. The encoded protein is CASSNGLGSGETQYF.

The chain links TRBV6-4 to TRBJ2-1; the match to TRBD1 covers 8 bases. Germline loops: CDR1 MRHNA, CDR2 SNTAGT. Trimming removed 7 bases from V and 8 bases from J; junction bases left unmatched: 10. The CDR3 extends over 14 amino acids. The CDR3, as DNA: TGTGCCAGCATCAGACAGGGGCCGACCTATGAGCAGTTCTTC. It specifies CASIRQGPTYEQFF.

The chain employs TRBV19 and TRBJ1-1; D is unresolved. V lost 5 bases to trimming and J lost 2 bases, with 12 bases between them. The germline CDR1 and CDR2 sequences are LNHDA and SQIVND (reference sequence). The CDR3 has 14 residues. CDR3 amino acids: CASSRVGLNTEAFF. The CDR3, as DNA: TGTGCCAGTAGTCGGGTTGGTTTAAACACTGAAGCTTTCTTT.

J is TRBJ1-2 and V is TRBV2; 9 bases are a match to TRBD1. The CDR3 loop spans 15 amino acids. Trimming cost V 1 base and J 7 bases; bases outside gene matches: 7. CDR1 and CDR2 from the germline V gene are SNHLY and FYNNEI. The CDR3 sequence: CASSEEPGQGFGYTF. In DNA, the CDR3 is TGTGCCAGCAGTGAAGAACCGGGACAGGGTTTTGGCTACACCTTC. Drawing the rest from reference TRBV2 and TRBJ1-2, the complete variable domain is EPEVTQTPSHQVTQMGQEVILRCVPISNHLYFYWYRQILGQKVEFLVSFYNNEISEKSEIFDDQFSVERPDGSNFTLKIRSTKLEDSAMYFCASSEEPGQGFGYTFGSGTRLTVV.

This rearrangement joins TRBV19 to TRBJ2-2; 11 positions agree with TRBD1. V trimming: 6 bases; J trimming: 5 bases; junction bases outside the gene matches: 8. This CDR3 comprises 16 residues. Per the germline V gene, CDR1 is LNHDA and CDR2 is SQIVND (reference sequence). CDR3 loop: CASSSGQGAITGELFF. The CDR3 DNA follows: TGTGCCAGTAGCTCAGGACAGGGGGCGATAACCGGGGAGCTGTTTTTT.

This clone turned up a few times. V usage is TRBV7-9 and J usage is TRBJ1-4; TRBD1 might be the D (5 bases). CDR1 SEHNR and CDR2 FQNEAQ come from the germline V gene (reference sequence). The V gene lost 5 bases and the J gene lost 8 bases, with 9 bases spanning the gap. This CDR3 has 12 amino acids. The DNA of the CDR3 is TGTGCCAGCAGCCCGCACAGGGAAAAACTGTTTTTT. It yields the protein CASSPHREKLFF.

This chain connects TRBV7-2 to TRBJ2-5; D might be TRBD1 (5 bases). The DNA end is more similar to TRBJ2-7, so the J call may be wrong. CDR1 and CDR2 from the germline V gene are SGHTA and FQGNSA. CDR3 length equals 14 residues. The DNA of the CDR3 is TGTGCCAGCAGACCAGGGATTAGCTCCTACGAGCAGTACTTC. Protein sequence: CASRPGISSYEQYF.

This clone was counted a few times. This chain links TRBV6-5 with TRBJ2-7, with TRBD1 matching over 7 bases. After removal of 7 bases from V and 5 bases from J, the junction contained 11 bases not matched to a gene. The CDR3 is 14 residues long. CDR1 MNHEY and CDR2 SVGAGI come from the germline V gene. CDR3 sequence: CASTALTGSDEQYF. CDR3 DNA sequence: TGTGCCAGCACTGCATTGACAGGGTCGGACGAGCAGTACTTC.

The rearrangement joins TRBV11-2 to TRBJ1-1; D not certain. The length of the CDR3 is 16 residues. Germline CDR1 is SGHAT and CDR2 is FQNNGV. Trimming took off 6 bases at V and 4 bases at J, with 21 bases between the two ends. The DNA for the CDR3 is TGTGCCAGCAGTAGAGCTATCCCCAGGCGAGCCACTGAAGCTTTCTTT. It translates to CASSRAIPRRATEAFF.

The chain recombines TRBV4-2 with TRBJ2-1; D might be TRBD2 (6 bases). Germline CDR1 and CDR2: LGHNA and YNFKEQ. V lost 1 base and J 12 bases, leaving 16 bases between the germline ends. This CDR3 contains 14 residues. The CDR3 nucleotides are TGTGCCAGCAGCCAAGTGGCTAGCGCGGGTGGGCAGTTCTTC. Its protein product is CASSQVASAGGQFF.

The chain recombines TRBV10-3 with TRBJ1-2, with a possible D match to TRBD1 (5 bases). Germline CDR1 and CDR2: ENHRY and SYGVKD. Between the trimmed V and J ends, which lost 3 bases and 4 bases, there was a span of 15 bases. The CDR3 length is 15 residues. The chain's CDR3 is CAISDGWGGAYGYTF. The DNA of the CDR3 is TGTGCCATCAGTGATGGGTGGGGAGGGGCCTATGGCTACACCTTC.

The chain carries TRBV5-1 and TRBJ1-2; TRBD1 matches 12 bases. Germline assignment: CDR1 SGHRS and CDR2 YFSETQ. The CDR3 is 19 residues long. The trim removed 3 bases at V and 0 bases at J, leaving 12 bases unmatched. This CDR3 is CASSWWGQGAAVSNYGYTF. The CDR3 DNA reads as TGCGCCAGCAGCTGGTGGGGACAGGGGGCGGCTGTATCTAACTATGGCTACACCTTC.

This clone was seen only a few times. This chain uses TRBV28 with TRBJ1-1; TRBD1 agrees at 8 bases. The germline CDR1 and CDR2 sequences are MDHEN and SYDVKM. The CDR3 is 13 residues long. The V and J ends lost 9 bases and 4 bases, in that order; junction bases with no gene match: 7. CDR3 amino acids: CASGQGGITEAFF. CDR3 bases: TGTGCCAGTGGACAGGGAGGAATCACTGAAGCTTTCTTT.

This clone was observed a few times. V is TRBV5-1 and J is TRBJ1-2; 7 bases match TRBD1. The CDR3 is 15 residues long. From germline, CDR1 is SGHRS and CDR2 YFSETQ. Trimming cost V 0 bases and J 2 bases; bases outside gene matches: 4. The CDR3 nucleotides are TGCGCCAGCAGCTTGGAGGTGACAGGGAACTATGGCTACACCTTC. Residues: CASSLEVTGNYGYTF. The whole variable domain, remainder taken from reference TRBV5-1 and TRBJ1-2, is KAGVTQTPRYLIKTRGQQVTLSCSPISGHRSVSWYQQTPGQGLQFLFEYFSETQRNKGNFPGRFSGRQFSNSRSEMNVSTLELGDSALYLCASSLEVTGNYGYTFGSGTRLTVV.

The V and J genes are TRBV5-1 and TRBJ2-7; perhaps TRBD1 as D (6 bases). Per the germline V gene, CDR1 is SGHRS and CDR2 is YFSETQ. V dropped 2 bases and J dropped 2 bases, with 11 bases sitting between them. CDR3 length: 14 residues. The CDR3 DNA sequence: TGCGCCAGCAGCTTCACCGGGACAACCTACGAGCAGTACTTC. This gives the protein CASSFTGTTYEQYF.

A few counts support this clone. The chain has TRBV19 and TRBJ2-3, with TRBD2 identical over 8 bases. V dropped 4 bases and J dropped 0; count of bases not matched to a gene: 3. The CDR3 has 15 residues. Germline loops: CDR1 LNHDA, CDR2 SQIVND (reference sequence). The CDR3 DNA reads TGTGCCAGTAGTACCGGGACTAGTAGCACAGATACGCAGTATTTT. Its translation: CASSTGTSSTDTQYF.

The chain couples TRBV5-1 to TRBJ2-3; maybe TRBD2 (5 bases). This CDR3 comprises 14 residues. V lost 0 bases and J 1 base, leaving 6 bases between the germline ends. CDR1 is SGHRS and CDR2 is YFSETQ in the germline V gene. CDR3 in amino acids: CASSLGGRTDTQYF. The CDR3, as DNA: TGCGCCAGCAGCTTGGGCGGGCGCACAGATACGCAGTATTTT.

CDR3 loop: CASSPWTEENTEAFF. In nucleotides, the CDR3 is TGTGCCAGCAGTCCATGGACAGAGGAGAACACTGAAGCTTTCTTT. This chain links TRBV27 with TRBJ1-1; TRBD1 is a possible D gene (6 bases). The germline CDR1 and CDR2 sequences are MNHEY and SMNVEV (reference sequence). V was cut by 5 bases and J by 1 base, with 14 bases left in between. The length of the CDR3 is 15 residues.

This sequence joins TRBV9 and TRBJ1-2; unclear D gene. The germline V gene encodes CDR1 SGDLS and CDR2 YYNGEE. This CDR3 spans 12 amino acids. Trimming left V 3 bases short and J 8 bases short, with 11 bases between. CDR3 in DNA: TGTGCCAGCAGCGCCCACCCCGGGGGCTACACCTTC. Encoded protein: CASSAHPGGYTF.

This chain uses TRBV4-1 with TRBJ2-5; D possibly corresponds to TRBD2 (5 bases). CDR1 is MGHRA and CDR2 is YSYEKL in the germline V gene. The CDR3 sequence is 14 residues long. The V gene lost 3 bases and the J gene lost 4 bases, with 12 bases spanning the gap. In nucleotides, the CDR3 is TGCGCCAGCAGCCACGATACGGGGAGAGAGACCCAGTACTTC. Residues: CASSHDTGRETQYF.

V gene TRBV4-1 combines with J gene TRBJ1-3; D is unclear. The CDR3 is made up of 15 amino acids. Germline CDR1 and CDR2: MGHRA and YSYEKL. Deletions cut 0 bases from V and 4 bases from J, with 10 bases between. In nucleotides, the CDR3 is TGCGCCAGCAGCCAAGACGGTAACCTGGGAAACACCATATATTTT. Translating gives CASSQDGNLGNTIYF.

This clone was recorded once. This chain uses TRBV27 with TRBJ2-7; TRBD1 is a possible D gene (6 bases). The CDR3 runs 16 residues. The V and J ends lost 0 bases and 4 bases respectively, with 16 bases between them. Germline CDR1 and CDR2: MNHEY and SMNVEV (reference sequence). Here the CDR3 reads CASSLSSGQRSYEQYF. CDR3 in DNA: TGTGCCAGCAGTTTATCATCTGGACAGAGAAGTTACGAGCAGTACTTC.